A selection of T cell receptor beta chains follows, all from one sample in a study of T cells in localized non-small cell lung cancer. Data came from immunoSEQ multiplex PCR; TCRdb stores just in-frame clones and leaves some out. There are 20,000 to 25,000 clones in the sample; approximately 88% occur only once, and roughly 14% lies in the top ten. The sample was peripheral blood, taken before any cancer treatment. The receptors were gathered from a male donor at least 60 years old with stage I lung adenocarcinoma. Each CDR3 is given with its conserved first and last residue. The order of the fields is D gene, V gene, J gene, clone size, CDR3 protein, CDR3 DNA. A D gene is named only where the DNA matches it firmly. Only part of the rows carry a size: once, few, many, or a class if the clone is expanded.

D: NA; V: TRBV7-9; J: TRBJ2-7; size: NA; CDR3: CASTKGGEQYF; DNA: TGTGCCAGCACAAAGGGCGGCGAGCAGTACTTC
D: TRBD1; V: TRBV5-4; J: TRBJ1-4; size: NA; CDR3: CASSPGTATNEKLFF; DNA: TGTGCCAGCAGCCCCGGGACAGCAACTAATGAAAAACTGTTTTTT
D: NA; V: TRBV18; J: TRBJ2-7; size: NA; CDR3: CASSQGRASEQYF; DNA: TGTGCCAGCTCCCAGGGCAGAGCGAGCGAGCAGTACTTC
D: TRBD1; V: TRBV7-2; J: TRBJ1-1; size: NA; CDR3: CASSPGGPNTEAFF; DNA: TGTGCCAGCAGCCCAGGGGGACCGAACACTGAAGCTTTCTTT
D: TRBD2; V: TRBV18; J: TRBJ2-1; size: NA; CDR3: CASSPPPGLAGRNEQFF; DNA: TGTGCCAGCTCACCACCACCGGGACTAGCGGGGAGGAATGAGCAGTTCTTC
D: NA; V: TRBV18; J: TRBJ1-5; size: NA; CDR3: CASSLREDQPQHF; DNA: TGTGCCAGCTCACTACGCGAGGATCAGCCCCAGCATTTT
D: NA; V: TRBV2; J: TRBJ2-4; size: NA; CDR3: CASSGRGPAKNIQYF; DNA: TGTGCCAGCAGTGGTAGAGGGCCAGCCAAAAACATTCAGTACTTC
D: TRBD1; V: TRBV5-1; J: TRBJ1-4; size: NA; CDR3: CASRRVRDSYEKLFF; DNA: TGCGCCAGCAGGAGGGTCCGGGACAGTTATGAAAAACTGTTTTTT
D: NA; V: TRBV21-1; J: TRBJ1-5; size: NA; CDR3: CASSKRGFSNQPQHF; DNA: TGTGCCAGCAGCAAGAGGGGGTTTAGCAATCAGCCCCAGCATTTT
D: NA; V: TRBV28; J: TRBJ1-1; size: NA; CDR3: CASSATGQEAFF; DNA: TGTGCCAGCAGTGCGACCGGACAGGAAGCTTTCTTT
D: NA; V: TRBV5-1; J: TRBJ1-4; size: NA; CDR3: CASRANEKLFF; DNA: TGCGCCAGCAGGGCTAATGAAAAACTGTTTTTT
D: TRBD1; V: TRBV29-1; J: TRBJ2-3; size: once; CDR3: CSVSPGQGTDTQYF; DNA: TGCAGCGTTTCGCCGGGACAGGGGACAGATACGCAGTATTTT
D: TRBD1; V: TRBV5-4; J: TRBJ2-7; size: few; CDR3: CASSPRDSSSYEQYF; DNA: TGTGCCAGCAGCCCCCGGGACAGCTCATCATACGAGCAGTACTTC
D: NA; V: TRBV28; J: TRBJ1-2; size: NA; CDR3: CAIRAGRDYGYTF; DNA: TGTGCCATTAGGGCAGGGAGGGACTATGGCTACACCTTC
D: NA; V: TRBV21-1; J: TRBJ1-2; size: once; CDR3: CASSKAPDRTTNYGYTF; DNA: TGTGCCAGCAGCAAAGCGCCCGACAGGACAACTAACTATGGCTACACCTTC
D: NA; V: TRBV30; J: TRBJ2-1; size: NA; CDR3: CAWSVGRDLIF; DNA: TGTGCCTGGAGTGTGGGGCGGGACCTGATCTTC
D: NA; V: TRBV6-1; J: TRBJ1-2; size: NA; CDR3: CASSERQDPNYGYTF; DNA: TGTGCCAGCAGTGAAAGGCAGGATCCTAACTATGGCTACACCTTC
D: NA; V: TRBV7-8; J: TRBJ2-1; size: few; CDR3: CASGGALNEQFF; DNA: TGTGCCAGTGGGGGGGCCCTCAATGAGCAGTTCTTC
D: NA; V: TRBV5-4; J: TRBJ2-7; size: NA; CDR3: CASSLGTTIREQYF; DNA: TGTGCCAGCAGCTTGGGGACTACAATACGGGAGCAGTACTTC
D: TRBD1; V: TRBV2; J: TRBJ1-1; size: few; CDR3: CASSTRDGQGAKAFF; DNA: TGTGCCAGCAGTACACGAGACGGGCAGGGGGCGAAGGCTTTCTTT
D: NA; V: TRBV12-5; J: TRBJ1-1; size: NA; CDR3: CASGLGAGTEAFF; DNA: TGTGCTAGTGGTTTGGGGGCGGGAACTGAAGCTTTCTTT
D: NA; V: TRBV19; J: TRBJ2-5; size: NA; CDR3: CASSMNSRWGETQYF; DNA: TGTGCCAGTAGTATGAACAGCAGGTGGGGGGAGACCCAGTACTTC
D: TRBD1; V: TRBV7-9; J: TRBJ2-5; size: NA; CDR3: CASSLDGQVVSVSQYF; DNA: TGTGCCAGCAGCTTGGACGGACAGGTCGTGAGCGTGTCCCAGTACTTC
D: TRBD2; V: TRBV10-2; J: TRBJ2-2; size: NA; CDR3: CASSDAGEWTGELFF; DNA: TGCGCCAGCAGTGATGCGGGGGAATGGACCGGGGAGCTGTTTTTT
D: TRBD1; V: TRBV28; J: TRBJ2-1; size: medium-sized; CDR3: CASRLPGGYNEQFF; DNA: TGTGCCAGCAGACTACCAGGGGGATACAATGAGCAGTTCTTC
D: NA; V: TRBV10-3; J: TRBJ2-7; size: NA; CDR3: CAISESASYEQYF; DNA: TGTGCCATCAGTGAGTCCGCTAGTTACGAGCAGTACTTC
D: NA; V: TRBV28; J: TRBJ2-2; size: NA; CDR3: CASSFPNWGPSNTGELFF; DNA: TGTGCCAGCAGTTTTCCCAACTGGGGACCTTCTAACACCGGGGAGCTGTTTTTT
D: NA; V: TRBV30; J: TRBJ2-3; size: NA; CDR3: CAWSPGADTQYF; DNA: TGTGCCTGGAGTCCGGGAGCAGATACGCAGTATTTT
D: NA; V: TRBV27; J: TRBJ1-6; size: NA; CDR3: CASSLYRSSYNSPLHF; DNA: TGTGCCAGCAGTTTATACCGGAGCTCCTATAATTCACCCCTCCACTTT
D: NA; V: TRBV6-5; J: TRBJ2-2; size: NA; CDR3: CASSYKGRAGELFF; DNA: TGTGCCAGCAGTTACAAAGGAAGAGCCGGGGAGCTGTTTTTT
D: NA; V: TRBV5-6; J: TRBJ2-3; size: NA; CDR3: CASSLNRDTQYF; DNA: TGTGCCAGCAGCTTGAATCGTGATACGCAGTATTTT
D: TRBD1; V: TRBV5-4; J: TRBJ2-1; size: NA; CDR3: CASSLGLGQGNNEQFF; DNA: TGTGCCAGCAGCTTGGGTTTGGGACAGGGTAACAATGAGCAGTTCTTC
D: TRBD2; V: TRBV9; J: TRBJ2-1; size: NA; CDR3: CASSPQTSGRGGEQFF; DNA: TGTGCCAGCAGCCCCCAGACTAGCGGGAGAGGCGGTGAGCAGTTCTTC
D: NA; V: TRBV7-2; J: TRBJ2-2; size: NA; CDR3: CASSYRGGIAAGELFF; DNA: TGTGCCAGCAGCTATCGGGGCGGGATCGCCGCCGGGGAGCTGTTTTTT
D: NA; V: TRBV18; J: TRBJ2-5; size: NA; CDR3: CASSPNHRETQYF; DNA: TGTGCCAGCTCACCAAACCATCGAGAGACCCAGTACTTC
D: NA; V: TRBV5-1; J: TRBJ1-2; size: NA; CDR3: CASSSLTSGGDGYTF; DNA: TGCGCCAGCAGCTCTCTTACGTCCGGGGGCGATGGCTACACCTTC
D: TRBD2; V: TRBV5-1; J: TRBJ2-2; size: NA; CDR3: CASSYLTSGGVTGELFF; DNA: TGCGCCAGCAGCTACCTCACTAGCGGGGGAGTCACCGGGGAGCTGTTTTTT
D: TRBD1; V: TRBV27; J: TRBJ2-2; size: NA; CDR3: CASSLGTGLGNTGELFF; DNA: TGTGCCAGCAGTTTAGGGACAGGGTTGGGGAACACCGGGGAGCTGTTTTTT
D: NA; V: TRBV7-2; J: TRBJ1-1; size: NA; CDR3: CASSRGENTEAFF; DNA: TGTGCCAGTAGTCGGGGCGAGAACACTGAAGCTTTCTTT
D: NA; V: TRBV11-2; J: TRBJ2-2; size: NA; CDR3: CASSFTGGSGELFF; DNA: TGTGCCAGCAGCTTTACTGGGGGTTCCGGGGAGCTGTTTTTT